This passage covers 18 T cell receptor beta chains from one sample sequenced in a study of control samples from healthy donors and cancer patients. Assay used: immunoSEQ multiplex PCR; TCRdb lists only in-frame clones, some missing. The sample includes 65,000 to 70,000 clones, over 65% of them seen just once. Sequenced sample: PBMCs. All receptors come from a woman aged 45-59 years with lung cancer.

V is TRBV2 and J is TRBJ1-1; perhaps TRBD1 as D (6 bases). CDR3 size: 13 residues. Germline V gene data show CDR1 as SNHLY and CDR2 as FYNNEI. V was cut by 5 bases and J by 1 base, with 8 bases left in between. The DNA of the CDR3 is TGTGCCAGCAGTACGACAGGGAACACTGAAGCTTTCTTT. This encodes CASSTTGNTEAFF.

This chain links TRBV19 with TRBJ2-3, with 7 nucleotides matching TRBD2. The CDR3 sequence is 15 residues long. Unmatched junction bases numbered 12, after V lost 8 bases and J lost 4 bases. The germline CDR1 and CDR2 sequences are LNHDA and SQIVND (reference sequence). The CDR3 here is CASANGAGVADTQYF. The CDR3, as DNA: TGTGCCAGTGCGAATGGGGCGGGGGTGGCAGATACGCAGTATTTT.

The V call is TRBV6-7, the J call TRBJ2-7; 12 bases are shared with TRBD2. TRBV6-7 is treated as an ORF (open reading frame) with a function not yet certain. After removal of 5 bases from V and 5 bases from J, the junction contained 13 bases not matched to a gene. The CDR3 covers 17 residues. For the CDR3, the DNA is TGTGCCAGCAGTGCCCTAGCGGGGGGGCAAGTCTTCCACGAGCAGTACTTC. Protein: CASSALAGGQVFHEQYF.

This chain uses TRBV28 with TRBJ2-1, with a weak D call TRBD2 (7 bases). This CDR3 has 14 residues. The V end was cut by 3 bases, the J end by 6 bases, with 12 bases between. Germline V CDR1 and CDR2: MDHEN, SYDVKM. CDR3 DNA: TGTGCCAGCAGTTTGGCGGGGGCCTCCAATGAGCAGTTCTTC. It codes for CASSLAGASNEQFF.

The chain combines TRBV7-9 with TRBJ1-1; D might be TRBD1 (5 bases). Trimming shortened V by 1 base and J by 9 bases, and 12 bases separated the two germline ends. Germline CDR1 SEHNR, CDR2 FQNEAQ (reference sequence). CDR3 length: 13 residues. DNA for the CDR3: TGTGCCAGCAGCTTAGATATAGGGGAGAAAGCTTTCTTT. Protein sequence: CASSLDIGEKAFF.

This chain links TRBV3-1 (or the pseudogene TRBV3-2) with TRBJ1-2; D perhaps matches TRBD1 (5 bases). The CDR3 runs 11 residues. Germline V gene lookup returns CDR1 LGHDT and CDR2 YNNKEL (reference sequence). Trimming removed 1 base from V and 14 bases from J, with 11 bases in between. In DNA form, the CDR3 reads TGTGCCAGCAGCCAAGGGGACCTGCGGACCTTC. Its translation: CASSQGDLRTF.

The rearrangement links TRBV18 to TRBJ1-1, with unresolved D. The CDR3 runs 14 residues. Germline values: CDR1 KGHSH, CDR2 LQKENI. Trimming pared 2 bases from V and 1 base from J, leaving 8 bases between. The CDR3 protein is CASSPSLGNTEAFF. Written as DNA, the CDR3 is TGTGCCAGCTCACCAAGTCTCGGGAACACTGAAGCTTTCTTT.

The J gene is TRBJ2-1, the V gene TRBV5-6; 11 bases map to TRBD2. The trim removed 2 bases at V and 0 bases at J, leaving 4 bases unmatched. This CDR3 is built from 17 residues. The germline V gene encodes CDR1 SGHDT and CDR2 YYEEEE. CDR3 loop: CASSFSGGGPSYNEQFF. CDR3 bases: TGTGCCAGCAGCTTTAGCGGGGGGGGACCCTCCTACAATGAGCAGTTCTTC.

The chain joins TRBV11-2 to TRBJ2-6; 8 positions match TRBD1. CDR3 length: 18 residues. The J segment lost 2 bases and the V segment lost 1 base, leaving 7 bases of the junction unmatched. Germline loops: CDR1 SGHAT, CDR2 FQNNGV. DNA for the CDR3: TGTGCCAGCAGCTTAGCAGGGGGCAAAGTCACTGGGGCCAACGTCCTGACTTTC. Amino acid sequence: CASSLAGGKVTGANVLTF.

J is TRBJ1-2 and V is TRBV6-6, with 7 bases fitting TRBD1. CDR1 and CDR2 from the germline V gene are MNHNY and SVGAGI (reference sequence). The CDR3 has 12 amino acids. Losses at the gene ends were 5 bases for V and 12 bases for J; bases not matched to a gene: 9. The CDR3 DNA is TGTGCCAGCAGTACCTCCGGACAGGTCGACACCTTC. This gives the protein CASSTSGQVDTF.

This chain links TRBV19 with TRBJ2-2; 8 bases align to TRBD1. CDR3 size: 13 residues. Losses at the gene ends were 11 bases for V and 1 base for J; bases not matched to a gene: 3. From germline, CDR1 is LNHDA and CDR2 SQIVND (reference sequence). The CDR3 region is CAGGQGNTGELFF. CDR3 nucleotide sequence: TGTGCCGGAGGACAGGGGAACACCGGGGAGCTGTTTTTT.

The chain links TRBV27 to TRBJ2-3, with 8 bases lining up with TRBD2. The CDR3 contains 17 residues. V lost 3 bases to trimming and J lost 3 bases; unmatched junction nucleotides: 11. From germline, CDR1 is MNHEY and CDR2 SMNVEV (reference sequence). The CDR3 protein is CASSFYRGGDLTDTQYF. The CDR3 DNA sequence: TGTGCCAGCAGTTTTTACCGGGGGGGGGATTTAACAGATACGCAGTATTTT.

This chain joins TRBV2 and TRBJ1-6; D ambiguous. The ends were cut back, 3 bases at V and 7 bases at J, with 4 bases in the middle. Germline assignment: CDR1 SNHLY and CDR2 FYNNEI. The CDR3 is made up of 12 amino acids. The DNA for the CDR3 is TGTGCCAGCAGTGAGGTCAATTCACCCCTCCACTTT. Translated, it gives CASSEVNSPLHF.

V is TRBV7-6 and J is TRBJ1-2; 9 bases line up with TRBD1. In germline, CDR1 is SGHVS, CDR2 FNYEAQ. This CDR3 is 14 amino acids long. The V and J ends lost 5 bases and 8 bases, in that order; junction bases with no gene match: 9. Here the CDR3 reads CASSRDRDLGGYTF. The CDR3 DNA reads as TGTGCCAGCAGCCGGGACAGGGACCTAGGGGGCTACACCTTC.

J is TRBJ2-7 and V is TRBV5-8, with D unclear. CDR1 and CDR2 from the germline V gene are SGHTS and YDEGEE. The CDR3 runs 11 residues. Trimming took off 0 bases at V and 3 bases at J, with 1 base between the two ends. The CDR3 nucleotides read TGTGCCAGCAGCTTGGTCTACGAGCAGTACTTC. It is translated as CASSLVYEQYF.

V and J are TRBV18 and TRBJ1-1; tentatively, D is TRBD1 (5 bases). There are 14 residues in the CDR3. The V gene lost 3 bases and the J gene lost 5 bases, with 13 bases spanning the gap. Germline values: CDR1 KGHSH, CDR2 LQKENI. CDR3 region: CASSPGLRGTEAFF. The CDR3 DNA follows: TGTGCCAGCTCACCGGGCCTCCGGGGGACTGAAGCTTTCTTT.

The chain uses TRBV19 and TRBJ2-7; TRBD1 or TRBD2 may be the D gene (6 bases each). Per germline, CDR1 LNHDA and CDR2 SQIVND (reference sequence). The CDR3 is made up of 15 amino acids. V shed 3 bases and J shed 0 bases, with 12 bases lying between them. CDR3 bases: TGTGCCAGTAGTATGGGGGGCACACTCTCCTACGAGCAGTACTTC. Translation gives CASSMGGTLSYEQYF.

The CDR3 sequence: CASSYGANSNQPQHF. CDR3 nucleotides: TGTGCCAGCAGTTACGGGGCGAATAGCAATCAGCCCCAGCATTTT. The rearrangement links TRBV6-2 or TRBV6-3 to TRBJ1-5; D is perhaps TRBD1 (5 bases). Trimming cost V 2 bases and J 0 bases, with 8 bases left between them. The CDR3 covers 15 residues. Germline V gene sequence: CDR1 MNHEY, CDR2 SVGEGT.